This T cell receptor (beta chain) derives from a study of blood T cell repertoires in COVID-19. Assay used: immunoSEQ multiplex PCR; TCRdb lists only in-frame clones, some missing. The sample has 200,000 or so clones; almost 85% are singletons. Germline CDR1 is MNHNS and CDR2 is SASEGT. Trimming removed 0 bases at V and 9 bases at J, with 23 bases between. The CDR3 spans 17 residues. The origin of this receptor is a woman in her 70s with active or convalescent COVID-19. The genes are TRBV6-1 and TRBJ1-1; D gene uncertain. Sample: peripheral blood. CDR3 sequence (DNA): TGTGCCAGCAGTGAAGCGGTCGCTTCGGTACAGCCATATCAAGCTTTCTTT. Translated: CASSEAVASVQPYQAFF.